This T cell receptor (beta chain) was obtained from a study of early T cells in non-severe SARS-CoV-2 infection. Individual cDNA molecules received unique molecular identifiers during library preparation. TCRdb fed the 5' RACE reads into MiXCR, producing one record per CDR3 protein. This table holds approximately 56,000 distinct CDR3 sequences, roughly 9.2% found once. This clonotype was seen at least ten times. The length of the CDR3 is 16 residues. Looked up from germline, CDR1 is SGHVS and CDR2 is FNYEAQ. V shed 5 bases, J shed 1 base, and the junction held 9 bases outside the gene matches. The receptor was derived from an adult who was a healthcare worker with PCR-confirmed SARS-CoV-2 infection or an uninfected control (not recorded which). Material: whole blood. The gene calls are TRBV7-6 and TRBJ2-3; 7 nucleotides align to TRBD1. Here the CDR3 reads CASSQARGLGTDTQYF. The CDR3 DNA sequence: TGTGCCAGCAGCCAAGCGAGGGGGCTGGGCACAGATACGCAGTATTTT.